This T cell receptor beta chain comes out of a study of early T cells in non-severe SARS-CoV-2 infection. Study at large: Unsorted whole blood bulk RNA was sequenced, with unpaired chains.

The table lists this clonotype with a few counts. Its antigen is unknown. Looked up from germline, CDR1 is SGHRS and CDR2 is YFSETQ. Trimming removed 4 bases at V and 6 bases at J, with 14 bases between. The CDR3 sequence is 13 residues long. Unique molecular identifiers tagged individual cDNA molecules. TCRdb analysed the 5' RACE reads with MiXCR anew, one entry per CDR3 protein. Here the sample spans 90,000 to 120,000 distinct CDR3 sequences, 11% being singletons. Overall study results and limits: VDJdb matching favored anti-spike CD8 responses, missing private and CD4 specificities.

The sequence derives from an adult who was a healthcare worker with PCR-confirmed SARS-CoV-2 infection or an uninfected control (not recorded which). The sequencing sample was made of whole blood. V and J are TRBV5-1 and TRBJ2-7; no definite D call. The CDR3 reads CASSADTAVEQYF. The CDR3 nucleotides are TGCGCCAGCAGCGCCGACACTGCCGTCGAGCAGTACTTC.